The 15 T cell receptor beta chains presented below share a single source sample, sequenced in a study of T cell responses to AZD1222 COVID-19 vaccine. Sequencing used immunoSEQ multiplex PCR; TCRdb keeps in-frame clones, though not all of them. The sample has 99,000 or so clones, over 70% seen once. Sequences were derived from peripheral blood, sampled on day 0 of AZD1222 vaccination. The receptor source for this set is an adult in good health.

The chain uses TRBV5-6 and TRBJ1-2; D remains unclear. CDR3 size: 13 residues. V was pared by 4 bases and J by 2 bases, with 9 bases between. Per the germline V gene, CDR1 is SGHDT and CDR2 is YYEEEE. The CDR3 DNA follows: TGTGCCAGCAGCCGGGGAGGGAACTATGGCTACACCTTC. It codes for CASSRGGNYGYTF.

This rearrangement joins TRBV18 to TRBJ2-3; D possibly corresponds to TRBD2 (5 bases). CDR1 is KGHSH, CDR2 LQKENI, per germline. This CDR3 is 16 amino acids long. V lost 0 bases and J lost 7, with 17 bases in between. CDR3 in DNA: TGTGCCAGCTCACCACCGGACTTCCCGTTCTCAAATACGCAGTATTTT. Protein: CASSPPDFPFSNTQYF.

This rearrangement joins TRBV4-1 to TRBJ2-7, with TRBD1 matching 7 bases. The junction had 5 bases not matched to a gene; V was cut back by 4 bases and J by 2 bases. CDR1 is MGHRA and CDR2 is YSYEKL in the germline V gene. The CDR3 spans 14 residues. CDR3 in DNA: TGCGCCAGCAGCCCAGGGACAGTACCCTACGAGCAGTACTTC. It is translated as CASSPGTVPYEQYF.

This clone has just a few counts. The chain couples TRBV5-1 to TRBJ1-1, with D unresolved. The CDR3 is 14 amino acids. CDR1 is SGHRS, CDR2 YFSETQ, per germline. Deletions cut 0 bases from V and 4 bases from J, with 10 bases between. The CDR3 DNA sequence: TGCGCCAGCAGCTTGGATTTAGGGAGCACTGAAGCTTTCTTT. The encoded protein is CASSLDLGSTEAFF.

The J gene is TRBJ2-3, the V gene TRBV28; D gene ambiguous. The germline CDR1 and CDR2 sequences are MDHEN and SYDVKM. CDR3 size: 15 residues. V was cut by 6 bases and J by 3 bases, with 16 bases left in between. This CDR3 is CASSAGERKTDTQYF. CDR3 sequence (DNA): TGTGCCAGCAGCGCCGGAGAGAGGAAGACAGATACGCAGTATTTT. Complete variable domain (other parts from reference TRBV28 and TRBJ2-3): DVKVTQSSRYLVKRTGEKVFLECVQDMDHENMFWYRQDPGLGLRLIYFSYDVKMKEKGDIPEGYSVSREKKERFSLILESASTNQTSMYLCASSAGERKTDTQYFGPGTRLTVL.

The genes are TRBV6-5 and TRBJ1-5; D may be TRBD1 (6 bases). The CDR3 spans 14 residues. V lost 8 bases, J lost 5 bases, and 16 bases lay in between. CDR1 is MNHEY, CDR2 SVGAGI, per germline. The CDR3 sequence is CASSVEGGDQPQHF. The DNA of the CDR3 is TGTGCCAGCTCCGTTGAAGGGGGGGATCAGCCCCAGCATTTT.

This clone was detected once. The J gene is TRBJ1-2, the V gene TRBV29-1; 9 nucleotides line up with TRBD1. The CDR3 is 12 amino acids. The germline gives CDR1 SQVTM, CDR2 ANQGSEA. V was clipped by 6 bases and J by 7 bases; unmatched bases: 6. This CDR3 reads CSVRQGVGGYTF. The DNA for the CDR3 is TGCAGCGTACGACAGGGGGTGGGTGGCTACACCTTC.

CDR3 bases: TGTGCCAGCAGCAAAGAAGGGTACCAAGAGACCCAGTACTTC. This translates into CASSKEGYQETQYF. The gene calls are TRBV21-1 and TRBJ2-5. TRBV21-1 is described as a pseudogene. This CDR3 is built from 14 residues.

The chain employs TRBV5-1 and TRBJ1-2; no definite D call. CDR3 size: 15 residues. Trimming left V 4 bases short and J 3 bases short, with 16 bases between. Germline V gives CDR1 SGHRS, CDR2 YFSETQ. CDR3: CASSGVGVGDYGYTF. The DNA of the CDR3 is TGCGCCAGCAGCGGGGTCGGGGTCGGGGACTATGGCTACACCTTC.

The V call is TRBV19, the J call TRBJ2-2, with D perhaps matching TRBD2 (6 bases). The V end lost 6 bases, the J end lost 0 bases, and 11 bases lay between the germline ends. Germline CDR1 and CDR2: LNHDA and SQIVND (reference sequence). This CDR3 region has 15 residues. This chain's CDR3 is CASRGGHPNTGELFF. CDR3 DNA: TGTGCCAGTAGGGGGGGTCATCCGAACACCGGGGAGCTGTTTTTT.

This sequence joins TRBV6-2 or TRBV6-3 and TRBJ2-2; 14 bases line up with TRBD2. Germline CDR1 reads MNHEY; CDR2 reads SVGEGT. Losses at the gene ends were 2 bases for V and 5 bases for J; bases not matched to a gene: 4. This CDR3 spans 17 amino acids. The CDR3 loop reads CASSYRGLAGGTGELFF. The CDR3 DNA sequence: TGTGCCAGCAGTTACCGCGGACTAGCGGGAGGAACCGGGGAGCTGTTTTTT.

This chain uses TRBV4-3 with TRBJ2-6; D possibly corresponds to TRBD1 (5 bases). CDR1 LGHNA and CDR2 YSLEER come from the germline V gene. V was clipped by 4 bases and J by 2 bases, with 9 bases between them. The CDR3 covers 15 residues. The CDR3, as DNA: TGCGCCAGCAGCCTCAGGGTTGCTGGGGCCAACGTCCTGACTTTC. Translation gives CASSLRVAGANVLTF.

This clone was counted once. The chain is built from TRBV9 and TRBJ2-1; a weak D match, TRBD2 (6 bases). Between the trimmed V and J ends, which lost 1 base and 7 bases, there was a span of 15 bases. Looked up from germline, CDR1 is SGDLS and CDR2 is YYNGEE. The CDR3 spans 15 residues. CDR3 nucleotide sequence: TGTGCCAGCAGCGTAACGATAGCGGCTAAGAATGAGCAGTTCTTC. Translating gives CASSVTIAAKNEQFF.

The chain is built from TRBV3-1 (or the pseudogene TRBV3-2) and TRBJ1-2; D remains unclear. Germline loops: CDR1 LGHDT, CDR2 YNNKEL (reference sequence). The CDR3 has 14 amino acids. Trimming left V 0 bases short and J 4 bases short, with 9 bases between. The CDR3 coding sequence is TGTGCCAGCAGCCAAGATCCGGCTATCTATGGCTACACCTTC. Protein sequence: CASSQDPAIYGYTF.

This chain joins TRBV15 and TRBJ2-1, with D possibly called TRBD1 or TRBD2 (6 bases each). The CDR3 is 19 amino acids. The germline V gene has CDR1 LNHNV and CDR2 YYDKDF (reference sequence). V dropped 0 bases and J dropped 7 bases, with 25 bases sitting between them. The CDR3, as DNA: TGTGCCACCAGCAGAGATCGGGGGCTTTGGGGGAGTGGTTGGAATGAGCAGTTCTTC. This translates into CATSRDRGLWGSGWNEQFF.